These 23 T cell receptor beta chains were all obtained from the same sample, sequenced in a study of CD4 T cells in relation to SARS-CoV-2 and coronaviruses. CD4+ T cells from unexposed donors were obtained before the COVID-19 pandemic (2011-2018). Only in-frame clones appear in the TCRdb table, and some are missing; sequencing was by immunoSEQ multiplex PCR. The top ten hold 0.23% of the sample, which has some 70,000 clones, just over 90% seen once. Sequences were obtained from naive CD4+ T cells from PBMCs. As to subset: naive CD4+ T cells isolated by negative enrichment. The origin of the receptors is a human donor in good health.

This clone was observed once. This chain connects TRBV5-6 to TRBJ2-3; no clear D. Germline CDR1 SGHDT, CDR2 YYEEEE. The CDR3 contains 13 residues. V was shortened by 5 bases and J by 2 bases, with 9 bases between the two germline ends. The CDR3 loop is CASSYSDTDTQYF. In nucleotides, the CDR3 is TGTGCCAGCAGTTACAGCGACACAGATACGCAGTATTTT.

CDR3 in DNA: TGTGCCTGGAGGGGCGGCTACGAGCAGTACTTC. Translated: CAWRGGYEQYF. The chain couples TRBV30 to TRBJ2-7; D gene uncertain. The CDR3 is made up of 11 amino acids. The germline V gene has CDR1 GTSNPN and CDR2 SVGIG (reference sequence). Deletions cut 3 bases from V and 3 bases from J, with 6 bases between.

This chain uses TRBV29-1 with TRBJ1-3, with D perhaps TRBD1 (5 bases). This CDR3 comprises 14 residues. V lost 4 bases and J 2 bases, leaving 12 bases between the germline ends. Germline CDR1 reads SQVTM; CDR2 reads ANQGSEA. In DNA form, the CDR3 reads TGCAGCGTTGTGTTGTGGGGGACTGGAAACACCATATATTTT. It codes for CSVVLWGTGNTIYF.

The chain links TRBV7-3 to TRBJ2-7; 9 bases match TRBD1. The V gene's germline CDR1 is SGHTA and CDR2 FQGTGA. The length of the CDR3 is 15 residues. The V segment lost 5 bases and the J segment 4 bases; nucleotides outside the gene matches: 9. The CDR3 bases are TGTGCCAGCAGCGAGGGACAGGGTGGACGGTACGAGCAGTACTTC. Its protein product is CASSEGQGGRYEQYF.

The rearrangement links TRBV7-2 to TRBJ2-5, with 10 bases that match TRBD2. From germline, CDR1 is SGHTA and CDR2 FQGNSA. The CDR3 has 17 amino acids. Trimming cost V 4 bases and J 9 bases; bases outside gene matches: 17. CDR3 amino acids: CASSSHGLADRGRAQYF. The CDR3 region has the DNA TGTGCCAGCAGCTCACACGGACTAGCGGATAGGGGGAGGGCCCAGTACTTC.

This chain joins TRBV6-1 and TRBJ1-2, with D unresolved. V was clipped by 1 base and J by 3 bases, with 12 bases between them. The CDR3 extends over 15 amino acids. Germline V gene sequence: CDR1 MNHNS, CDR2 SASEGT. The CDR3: CASSEVMGGDYGYTF. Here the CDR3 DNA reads TGTGCCAGCAGTGAAGTGATGGGTGGCGACTATGGCTACACCTTC.

This CDR3 is CASSKGIAGHTGELFF. In DNA, the CDR3 is TGTGCCAGCAGCAAAGGAATAGCGGGGCACACCGGGGAGCTGTTTTTT. V usage is TRBV21-1 and J usage is TRBJ2-2; the DNA was not compared with TRBD2, the D call given in the table. TRBV21-1 is designated a pseudogene. The CDR3 extends over 16 amino acids.

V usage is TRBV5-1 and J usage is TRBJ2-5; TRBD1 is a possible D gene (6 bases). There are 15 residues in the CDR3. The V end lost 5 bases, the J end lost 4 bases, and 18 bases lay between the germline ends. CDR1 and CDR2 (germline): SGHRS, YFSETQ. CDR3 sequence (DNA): TGCGCCAGCAGGCTGGTGGTGGGGGCTTTAGAGACCCAGTACTTC. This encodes CASRLVVGALETQYF.

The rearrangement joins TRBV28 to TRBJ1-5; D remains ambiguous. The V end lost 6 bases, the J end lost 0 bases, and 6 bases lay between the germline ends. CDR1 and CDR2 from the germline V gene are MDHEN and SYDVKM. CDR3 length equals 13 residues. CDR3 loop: CASSQVSNQPQHF. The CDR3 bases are TGTGCCAGCAGCCAGGTTAGCAATCAGCCCCAGCATTTT.

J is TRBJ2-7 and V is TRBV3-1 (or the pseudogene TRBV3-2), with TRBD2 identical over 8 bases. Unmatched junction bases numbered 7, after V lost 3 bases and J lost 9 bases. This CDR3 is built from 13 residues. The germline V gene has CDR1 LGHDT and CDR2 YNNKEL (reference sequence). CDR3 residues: CASSQIAGIGQYF. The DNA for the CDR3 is TGTGCCAGCAGCCAGATAGCGGGAATCGGGCAGTACTTC.

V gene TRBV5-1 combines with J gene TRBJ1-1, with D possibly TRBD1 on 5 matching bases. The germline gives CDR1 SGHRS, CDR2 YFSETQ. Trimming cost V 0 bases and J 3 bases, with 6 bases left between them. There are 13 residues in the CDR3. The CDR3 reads CASSLVGDTEAFF. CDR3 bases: TGCGCCAGCAGCTTGGTAGGGGACACTGAAGCTTTCTTT.

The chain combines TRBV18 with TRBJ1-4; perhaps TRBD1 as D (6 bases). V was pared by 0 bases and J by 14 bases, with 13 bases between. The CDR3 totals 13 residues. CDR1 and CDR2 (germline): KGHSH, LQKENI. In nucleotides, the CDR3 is TGTGCCAGCTCACCACCGTCTCAAAGGGGGCTGTTTTTT. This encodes CASSPPSQRGLFF.

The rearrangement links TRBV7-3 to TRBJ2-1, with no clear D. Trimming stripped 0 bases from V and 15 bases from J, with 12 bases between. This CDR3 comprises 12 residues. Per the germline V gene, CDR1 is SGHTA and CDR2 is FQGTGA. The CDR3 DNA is TGTGCCAGCAGCTTAACGCGTGACACTCTGTTCTTC. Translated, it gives CASSLTRDTLFF.

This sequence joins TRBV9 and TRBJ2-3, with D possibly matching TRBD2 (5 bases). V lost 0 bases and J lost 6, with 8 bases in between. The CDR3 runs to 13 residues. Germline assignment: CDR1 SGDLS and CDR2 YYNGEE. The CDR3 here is CASSVEGSDTQYF. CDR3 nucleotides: TGTGCCAGCAGCGTAGAAGGGAGTGATACGCAGTATTTT.

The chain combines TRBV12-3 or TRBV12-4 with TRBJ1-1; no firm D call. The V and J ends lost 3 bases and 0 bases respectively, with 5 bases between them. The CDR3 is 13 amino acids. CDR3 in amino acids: CASSLAMNTEAFF. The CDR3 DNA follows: TGTGCCAGCAGTTTGGCGATGAACACTGAAGCTTTCTTT.

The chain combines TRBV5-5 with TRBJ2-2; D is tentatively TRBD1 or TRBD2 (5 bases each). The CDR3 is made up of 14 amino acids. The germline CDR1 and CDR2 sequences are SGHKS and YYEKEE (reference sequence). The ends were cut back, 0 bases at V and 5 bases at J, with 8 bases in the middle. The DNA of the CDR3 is TGTGCCAGCAGCTTGGAGGGGAGTACCGGGGAGCTGTTTTTT. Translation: CASSLEGSTGELFF.

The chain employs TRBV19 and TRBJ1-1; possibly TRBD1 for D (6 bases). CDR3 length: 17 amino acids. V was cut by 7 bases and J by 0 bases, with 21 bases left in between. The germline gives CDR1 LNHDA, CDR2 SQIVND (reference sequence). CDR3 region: CASTQGGGGFVNTEAFF. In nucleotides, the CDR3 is TGTGCCAGTACCCAAGGGGGGGGCGGATTTGTGAACACTGAAGCTTTCTTT.

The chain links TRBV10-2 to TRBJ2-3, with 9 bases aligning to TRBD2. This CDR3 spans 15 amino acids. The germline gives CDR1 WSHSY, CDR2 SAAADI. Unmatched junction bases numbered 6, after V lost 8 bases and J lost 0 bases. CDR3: CASRGRDPSTDTQYF. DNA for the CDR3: TGCGCCAGCCGCGGGAGGGATCCTAGCACAGATACGCAGTATTTT.

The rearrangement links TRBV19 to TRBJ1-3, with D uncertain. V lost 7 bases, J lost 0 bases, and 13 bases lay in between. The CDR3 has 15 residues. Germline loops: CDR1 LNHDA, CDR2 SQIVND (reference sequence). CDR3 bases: TGTGCCAGTATGCGCAGCTACTCCTCTGGAAACACCATATATTTT. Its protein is CASMRSYSSGNTIYF.

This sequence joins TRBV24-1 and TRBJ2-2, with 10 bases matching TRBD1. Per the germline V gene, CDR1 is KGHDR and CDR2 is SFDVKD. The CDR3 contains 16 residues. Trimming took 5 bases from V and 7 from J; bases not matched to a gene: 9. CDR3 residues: CATSARRDRGGGELFF. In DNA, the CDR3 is TGTGCCACCAGTGCCCGCAGGGACAGGGGAGGCGGGGAGCTGTTTTTT.

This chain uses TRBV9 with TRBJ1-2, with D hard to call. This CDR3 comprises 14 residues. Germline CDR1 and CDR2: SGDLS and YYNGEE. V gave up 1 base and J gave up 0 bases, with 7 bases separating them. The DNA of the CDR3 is TGTGCCAGCAGCGTACGCCAGGCTAACTATGGCTACACCTTC. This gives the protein CASSVRQANYGYTF.

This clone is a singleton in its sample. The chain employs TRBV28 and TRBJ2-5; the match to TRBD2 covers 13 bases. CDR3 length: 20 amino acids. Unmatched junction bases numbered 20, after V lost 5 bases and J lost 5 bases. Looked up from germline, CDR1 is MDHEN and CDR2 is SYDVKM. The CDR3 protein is CASSPTQGAGLAGVTETQYF. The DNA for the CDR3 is TGTGCCAGCAGTCCCACCCAGGGGGCCGGACTAGCGGGAGTGACTGAGACCCAGTACTTC. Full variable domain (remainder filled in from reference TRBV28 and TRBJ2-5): DVKVTQSSRYLVKRTGEKVFLECVQDMDHENMFWYRQDPGLGLRLIYFSYDVKMKEKGDIPEGYSVSREKKERFSLILESASTNQTSMYLCASSPTQGAGLAGVTETQYFGPGTRLLVL.

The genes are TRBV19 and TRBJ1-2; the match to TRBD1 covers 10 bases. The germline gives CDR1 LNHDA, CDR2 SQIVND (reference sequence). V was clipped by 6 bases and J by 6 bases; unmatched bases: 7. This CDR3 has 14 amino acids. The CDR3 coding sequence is TGTGCCAGTAGCAACCGGGACAGGGGTAATGGCTACACCTTC. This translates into CASSNRDRGNGYTF.